Listed below are T cell receptor beta chains from one sample, sequenced in a study of T cells in narcolepsy. TCRdb's table, derived via immunoSEQ multiplex PCR, lists solely in-frame clones and lacks some. The sample has 30,000 to 40,000 clones, roughly nine tenths seen once. The sequencing input was CD45RA- memory CD4+ T cells from PBMCs. These receptor sequences come from a human donor with narcolepsy. Each CDR3 is given with its conserved first and last residue. The order of the fields is V gene, J gene, clone size, D gene, CDR3 protein, CDR3 DNA. D genes are given only for firm matches. Rows give clone size only sometimes, using once, few, many, or a class for an expanded clone.

v_call: TRBV5-1; j_call: TRBJ2-7; clone_size: NA; d_call: NA; cdr3_aa: CASSRFQESEQYF; cdr3_nt: TGCGCCAGCAGTCGATTCCAGGAAAGCGAGCAGTACTTC
v_call: TRBV28; j_call: TRBJ2-7; clone_size: once; d_call: TRBD1; cdr3_aa: CASRGTGAYEQYF; cdr3_nt: TGTGCCAGCAGGGGGACAGGGGCCTACGAGCAGTACTTC
v_call: TRBV30; j_call: TRBJ2-7; clone_size: NA; d_call: TRBD1; cdr3_aa: CAWSKGQGATYEQYF; cdr3_nt: TGTGCCTGGAGTAAGGGACAGGGGGCTACCTACGAGCAGTACTTC
v_call: TRBV19; j_call: TRBJ1-1; clone_size: NA; d_call: NA; cdr3_aa: CASSPSLMNTEAFF; cdr3_nt: TGTGCCAGTAGTCCTTCCCTTATGAACACTGAAGCTTTCTTT
v_call: TRBV9; j_call: TRBJ2-5; clone_size: NA; d_call: NA; cdr3_aa: CASSVSQGGILGETQYF; cdr3_nt: TGTGCCAGCAGCGTATCCCAAGGGGGAATTTTGGGAGAGACCCAGTACTTC
v_call: TRBV30; j_call: TRBJ2-5; clone_size: NA; d_call: TRBD2; cdr3_aa: CAWASGAQETQYF; cdr3_nt: TGTGCCTGGGCTAGCGGGGCCCAAGAGACCCAGTACTTC
v_call: TRBV5-6; j_call: TRBJ2-2; clone_size: NA; d_call: TRBD2; cdr3_aa: CASSYGLAGGPGELFF; cdr3_nt: TGTGCCAGCAGCTACGGACTAGCGGGAGGGCCCGGGGAGCTGTTTTTT
v_call: TRBV5-6; j_call: TRBJ2-7; clone_size: NA; d_call: NA; cdr3_aa: CASSLMTGSGSYEQYF; cdr3_nt: TGTGCCAGCAGCCTAATGACAGGAAGCGGGTCCTACGAGCAGTACTTC
v_call: TRBV5-6; j_call: TRBJ2-5; clone_size: NA; d_call: NA; cdr3_aa: CASSRGLDQETQYF; cdr3_nt: TGTGCCAGCAGCCGCGGGCTAGACCAAGAGACCCAGTACTTC
v_call: TRBV7-2; j_call: TRBJ2-5; clone_size: NA; d_call: NA; cdr3_aa: CASSPTVGQTQYF; cdr3_nt: TGTGCCAGCAGTCCCACAGTGGGCCAGACGCAGTACTTC
v_call: TRBV5-4; j_call: TRBJ1-2; clone_size: NA; d_call: NA; cdr3_aa: CASSDTDYGYTF; cdr3_nt: TGTGCCAGCAGCGACACAGACTATGGCTACACCTTC
v_call: TRBV28; j_call: TRBJ2-4; clone_size: NA; d_call: NA; cdr3_aa: CASSLGGAKNIQYF; cdr3_nt: TGTGCCAGCAGTTTGGGTGGGGCCAAAAACATTCAGTACTTC
v_call: TRBV15; j_call: TRBJ2-3; clone_size: NA; d_call: TRBD2; cdr3_aa: CATSSLWGTSGGFSTDTQYF; cdr3_nt: TGTGCCACCAGCAGTCTTTGGGGGACTAGCGGGGGATTTAGCACAGATACGCAGTATTTT
v_call: TRBV5-1; j_call: TRBJ2-7; clone_size: NA; d_call: NA; cdr3_aa: CASSPRGGSGYEQYF; cdr3_nt: TGCGCCAGCAGCCCTAGGGGGGGCTCTGGGTACGAGCAGTACTTC
v_call: TRBV5-6; j_call: TRBJ2-3; clone_size: NA; d_call: TRBD2; cdr3_aa: CASSRTSGGLITDTQYF; cdr3_nt: TGTGCCAGCAGCAGGACTAGCGGGGGCCTTATCACAGATACGCAGTATTTT
v_call: TRBV6-5; j_call: TRBJ1-1; clone_size: NA; d_call: NA; cdr3_aa: CASSYSRVGNTEAFF; cdr3_nt: TGTGCCAGCAGTTACTCCAGGGTGGGGAACACTGAAGCTTTCTTT
v_call: TRBV6-6; j_call: TRBJ1-5; clone_size: NA; d_call: NA; cdr3_aa: CASTGGGTRPQHF; cdr3_nt: TGTGCCAGCACTGGGGGGGGTACTCGGCCCCAGCATTTT
v_call: TRBV11-2; j_call: TRBJ2-5; clone_size: NA; d_call: NA; cdr3_aa: CASSLERTTETQYF; cdr3_nt: TGTGCCAGCAGCTTAGAGCGCACAACAGAGACCCAGTACTTC
v_call: TRBV6-5; j_call: TRBJ2-6; clone_size: NA; d_call: TRBD1; cdr3_aa: CASSSTGEGANVLTF; cdr3_nt: TGTGCCAGCAGTTCGACAGGGGAAGGGGCCAACGTCCTGACTTTC
v_call: TRBV2; j_call: TRBJ1-1; clone_size: NA; d_call: NA; cdr3_aa: CASSGRSEAFF; cdr3_nt: TGTGCCAGCAGTGGGCGTTCTGAAGCTTTCTTT
v_call: TRBV5-5; j_call: TRBJ2-2; clone_size: NA; d_call: NA; cdr3_aa: CASTPVANTGELFF; cdr3_nt: TGTGCCAGCACGCCCGTCGCGAACACCGGGGAGCTGTTTTTT
v_call: TRBV11-3; j_call: TRBJ2-1; clone_size: NA; d_call: NA; cdr3_aa: CASSLAGPHNEQFF; cdr3_nt: TGTGCCAGCAGCTTAGCGGGACCCCACAATGAGCAGTTCTTC
v_call: TRBV21-1; j_call: TRBJ2-7; clone_size: NA; d_call: NA; cdr3_aa: CASSLGSRIPYEQYF; cdr3_nt: TGTGCCAGCAGCTTAGGATCTCGTATCCCCTACGAGCAGTACTTC
v_call: TRBV28; j_call: TRBJ2-1; clone_size: NA; d_call: TRBD2; cdr3_aa: CASSSPASGRSNEQFF; cdr3_nt: TGTGCCAGCAGTTCCCCTGCTAGCGGGAGGTCCAATGAGCAGTTCTTC
v_call: TRBV11-3; j_call: TRBJ2-5; clone_size: NA; d_call: TRBD2; cdr3_aa: CASSSGTSGRGETQYF; cdr3_nt: TGTGCCAGCAGCTCCGGGACTAGCGGGAGGGGGGAGACCCAGTACTTC
v_call: TRBV7-8; j_call: TRBJ2-7; clone_size: NA; d_call: NA; cdr3_aa: CASSLSRWDPLGGQYF; cdr3_nt: TGTGCCAGCAGCTTAAGCCGCTGGGACCCCCTCGGGGGGCAGTACTTC
v_call: TRBV9; j_call: TRBJ2-1; clone_size: NA; d_call: NA; cdr3_aa: CASSARGGYNEQFF; cdr3_nt: TGTGCCAGCAGCGCCCGCGGCGGGTACAATGAGCAGTTCTTC
v_call: TRBV28; j_call: TRBJ1-6; clone_size: NA; d_call: NA; cdr3_aa: CASSLWGPDNSPLHF; cdr3_nt: TGTGCCAGCAGTTTATGGGGCCCGGATAATTCACCCCTCCACTTT